These 16 T cell receptor beta chains were all obtained from the same sample, sequenced in a study of shared clonotypes between healthy human individuals. Assay: immunoSEQ multiplex PCR; the TCRdb copy retains only in-frame clones and omits some. The sample holds 800,000 to 1,200,000 clones, about 80% seen once. Input material: memory CD4+ T cells from PBMCs. The subset: CD45RA-negative fraction. These receptors were obtained from a man between 18 and 29 years old in good health. Some clones in this sample may be carry-over from other donors' samples.

The chain has TRBV7-2 and TRBJ2-1, with D possibly TRBD2 on 5 matching bases. V lost 0 bases and J lost 9, with 9 bases in between. The length of the CDR3 is 13 residues. Germline V gene lookup returns CDR1 SGHTA and CDR2 FQGNSA. CDR3 protein: CASSLAGRGEQFF. CDR3 in DNA: TGTGCCAGCAGCTTAGCCGGCCGGGGTGAGCAGTTCTTC.

The chain joins TRBV5-1 to TRBJ2-1; D remains unclear. The CDR3 is 16 residues long. Germline values: CDR1 SGHRS, CDR2 YFSETQ. Deletions cut 2 bases from V and 6 bases from J, with 18 bases between. CDR3 coding DNA: TGCGCCAGCAGCTTTGATCCCGGCGACAACGGCAATGAGCAGTTCTTC. It translates to CASSFDPGDNGNEQFF.

The genes are TRBV7-2 and TRBJ1-2; possibly TRBD1 for D (5 bases). This CDR3 contains 17 residues. V was pared by 3 bases and J by 4 bases, with 21 bases between. CDR1 and CDR2 from the germline V gene are SGHTA and FQGNSA. CDR3 nucleotides: TGTGCCAGCAGCTTCCGCCGGCAGGGCGAATCCCGCTATGGCTACACCTTC. This sequence encodes CASSFRRQGESRYGYTF.

The chain is built from TRBV18 and TRBJ2-7; no reliable D call. The germline gives CDR1 KGHSH, CDR2 LQKENI. The CDR3 contains 17 residues. V was clipped by 1 base and J by 1 base, with 17 bases between them. This CDR3 is CASSPHPGHLPSYEQYF. In DNA form, the CDR3 reads TGTGCCAGCTCACCACATCCCGGTCACTTGCCTTCCTACGAGCAGTACTTC.

This clone was seen a few times. The chain combines TRBV5-5 with TRBJ2-5; D possibly corresponds to TRBD1 (6 bases). Between the trimmed V and J ends, which lost 4 bases and 3 bases, there was a span of 13 bases. Germline V gives CDR1 SGHKS, CDR2 YYEKEE (reference sequence). The CDR3 covers 14 residues. Written as DNA, the CDR3 is TGTGCCAGCAGCCGCACAGGGATGGAAGAGACCCAGTACTTC. Its translation: CASSRTGMEETQYF.

The rearrangement joins TRBV4-2 to TRBJ2-2; D possibly corresponds to TRBD2 (6 bases). Germline V lookup: CDR1 LGHNA, CDR2 YNFKEQ. This CDR3 has 16 residues. Trimming took off 1 base at V and 3 bases at J, with 12 bases between the two ends. The CDR3 spells CASSQALPGDTGELFF. CDR3 in DNA: TGTGCCAGCAGCCAAGCTCTACCGGGGGACACCGGGGAGCTGTTTTTT.

The rearrangement uses TRBV28 and TRBJ1-5; D not certain. V lost 4 bases, J lost 2 bases, and 21 bases lay in between. The CDR3 covers 18 residues. Germline-derived CDR1 and CDR2 are MDHEN and SYDVKM. The CDR3 is CASSSPVPRKAGNQPQHF. DNA of the CDR3: TGTGCCAGCAGTTCCCCCGTTCCGAGAAAAGCTGGCAATCAGCCCCAGCATTTT. The full variable domain, with the rest looked up from reference TRBV28 and TRBJ1-5, is DVKVTQSSRYLVKRTGEKVFLECVQDMDHENMFWYRQDPGLGLRLIYFSYDVKMKEKGDIPEGYSVSREKKERFSLILESASTNQTSMYLCASSSPVPRKAGNQPQHFGDGTRLSIL.

This clone came up a few times. The chain is built from TRBV27 and TRBJ2-1, with 10 bases lining up with TRBD2. Losses at the gene ends were 6 bases for V and 5 bases for J; bases not matched to a gene: 13. There are 17 residues in the CDR3. The V gene's germline CDR1 is MNHEY and CDR2 SMNVEV (reference sequence). The CDR3 nucleotides are TGTGCCAGCAGACGGGGGCTAGCGGGAGTAGGCGACAATGAGCAGTTCTTC. It is translated as CASRRGLAGVGDNEQFF.

This clone occurred once. The V gene is TRBV7-9, the J gene TRBJ2-7; no firm D call. The CDR3 runs to 12 residues. Germline V gives CDR1 SEHNR, CDR2 FQNEAQ (reference sequence). The V end lost 5 bases, the J end lost 9 bases, and 14 bases lay between the germline ends. CDR3 DNA: TGTGCCAGCAGCCAACCGAATGGATGGCAGTACTTC. Its protein is CASSQPNGWQYF.

The chain couples TRBV7-9 to TRBJ2-2, with D possibly matching TRBD2 (5 bases). From germline, CDR1 is SEHNR and CDR2 FQNEAQ (reference sequence). The V end was cut by 3 bases, the J end by 3 bases, with 8 bases between. This CDR3 is 14 amino acids long. The chain's CDR3 is CASSLEVDTGELFF. CDR3 bases: TGTGCCAGCAGCTTGGAGGTCGACACCGGGGAGCTGTTTTTT.

This chain uses TRBV18 with TRBJ2-5, with D tentatively TRBD1 (6 bases). The V gene's germline CDR1 is KGHSH and CDR2 LQKENI. Between the trimmed V and J ends, which lost 3 bases and 1 base, there was a span of 12 bases. The CDR3 extends over 15 amino acids. CDR3 DNA sequence: TGTGCCAGCTCACCCTCTGGGACATCCCAAGAGACCCAGTACTTC. Its protein is CASSPSGTSQETQYF.

The chain links TRBV19 to TRBJ1-2; TRBD1 is a possible D gene (6 bases). Trimming took off 5 bases at V and 1 base at J, with 14 bases between the two ends. Per germline, CDR1 LNHDA and CDR2 SQIVND (reference sequence). The CDR3 consists of 15 residues. The CDR3 DNA is TGTGCCAGTAGTCCAGGACAGCGTTTTAACTATGGCTACACCTTC. This encodes CASSPGQRFNYGYTF.

In its sample, this clone was seen once. The junction departs from the called germline gene at one end, perhaps through a read error. This chain connects TRBV2 to TRBJ1-1, with unresolved D. Per germline, CDR1 SNHLY and CDR2 FYNNEI. The CDR3 contains 15 residues. CDR3 sequence reads: CASTEEASPNTEAFF. In DNA form, the CDR3 reads TGTGCCAGCACTGAAGAGGCCTCCCCGAACACTGAAGCTTTCTTT.

V gene TRBV10-3 combines with J gene TRBJ1-1; D is uncertain. Germline V gives CDR1 ENHRY, CDR2 SYGVKD. Trimming shortened V by 3 bases and J by 0 bases, and 8 bases separated the two germline ends. This CDR3 has 14 amino acids. The CDR3 spells CAISDQPMNTEAFF. CDR3 coding DNA: TGTGCCATCAGTGACCAGCCCATGAACACTGAAGCTTTCTTT.

This clone appeared once. The sample contains more than one DNA sequence encoding this CDR3. The chain employs TRBV5-1 and TRBJ1-1; the D is unclear. This CDR3 has 13 residues. V lost 5 bases to trimming and J lost 0 bases, with 8 bases between them. CDR1 and CDR2 from the germline V gene are SGHRS and YFSETQ. CDR3 sequence reads: CASRGGLNTEAFF. The CDR3 DNA reads as TGCGCCAGCAGGGGAGGGTTGAACACTGAAGCTTTCTTT.

The chain carries TRBV7-8 and TRBJ1-2, with a weak D call TRBD1 (5 bases). With 1 base removed from V and 4 bases from J, the gap between germline ends came to 7 bases. The CDR3 has 13 amino acids. Germline V gene data show CDR1 as SGHVS and CDR2 as FQNEAQ. CDR3 sequence: CASSLDTGYGYTF. DNA for the CDR3: TGTGCCAGCAGCTTAGATACAGGCTATGGCTACACCTTC. Complete variable domain (other parts from reference TRBV7-8 and TRBJ1-2): GAGVSQSPRYKVAKRGQDVALRCDPISGHVSLFWYQQALGQGPEFLTYFQNEAQLDKSGLPSDRFFAERPEGSVSTLKIQRTQQEDSAVYLCASSLDTGYGYTFGSGTRLTVV.